The clone carrying this T cell receptor beta chain was seen at least ten times. CDR1 and CDR2 (germline): SGHVS, FNYEAQ. The J segment lost 7 bases and the V segment lost 6 bases, leaving 8 bases of the junction unmatched. The CDR3 sequence is 15 residues long. As to time point: longitudinal time-point 3. TCRdb reprocessed the 5' RACE reads with MiXCR, giving one entry per CDR3 protein. The sample comprises more than 75,000 distinct CDR3 sequences, 4.3% of which are singletons, and 5.7% rests with the top ten. These data belong to a study of neurological immune-mediated disorders. Sequencing was performed on PBMCs. The TCR was taken from a woman aged 60-70 years with multiple sclerosis. The chain carries TRBV7-6 and TRBJ1-6, with 8 positions matching TRBD1. The CDR3 reads CASRPGQGQNSPLHF. The CDR3 DNA reads TGTGCCAGCAGACCCGGACAGGGACAGAATTCACCCCTCCACTTT.